Listed here are 10 T cell receptor beta chains from one sample, sequenced in a study of cytomegalovirus exposure and HLA in healthy donors. This PCR relied on a set of 60 Vbeta primers and 13 Jbeta primers. Method: immunoSEQ multiplex PCR; TCRdb's copy keeps in-frame clones and lacks some. This sample's table has roughly 80,000 clones. The sequencing sample was made of PBMCs. The receptors derive from a man aged 45-65 years in good health and CMV-seronegative.

The chain joins TRBV15 to TRBJ1-1; D uncertain. V was trimmed by 1 base and J by 1 base, leaving 4 bases between them. The length of the CDR3 is 13 residues. Germline CDR1 is LNHNV and CDR2 is YYDKDF (reference sequence). This chain's CDR3 is CATSRAENTEAFF. DNA of the CDR3: TGTGCCACCAGCAGAGCAGAGAACACTGAAGCTTTCTTT.

The chain links TRBV5-4 to TRBJ2-2; 8 nucleotides match TRBD1. V lost 2 bases and J lost 1; bases outside the gene matches: 1. The CDR3 consists of 15 residues. Germline assignment: CDR1 SGHNT and CDR2 YYREEE (reference sequence). In DNA, the CDR3 is TGTGCCAGCAGCTTTGGGACAGGGAACACCGGGGAGCTGTTTTTT. It yields the protein CASSFGTGNTGELFF.

Here the CDR3 reads CSVDTGNTIYF. The CDR3 region has the DNA TGCAGCGTTGATACTGGAAACACCATATATTTT. The V and J genes are TRBV29-1 and TRBJ1-3; D gene unclear. Germline V gene data show CDR1 as SQVTM and CDR2 as ANQGSEA. The CDR3 length is 11 residues. V lost 3 bases to trimming and J lost 2 bases, with 2 bases between them.

V usage is TRBV5-4 and J usage is TRBJ1-1; the match to TRBD1 covers 7 bases. With 4 bases clipped from V and 0 bases from J, the junction kept 9 bases outside the gene matches. CDR1 is SGHNT and CDR2 is YYREEE in the germline V gene (reference sequence). This CDR3 has 16 residues. CDR3 region: CASSTGVTYMNTEAFF. The CDR3 DNA reads as TGTGCCAGCAGCACAGGGGTTACTTACATGAACACTGAAGCTTTCTTT.

The chain links TRBV2 to TRBJ1-5, with TRBD1 identical over 8 bases. There are 16 residues in the CDR3. V shed 6 bases and J 1 base; nucleotides not matched to a gene: 8. The germline V gene has CDR1 SNHLY and CDR2 FYNNEI. CDR3 sequence: CASSGTGTRSNQPQHF. The CDR3 DNA reads as TGTGCCAGCAGCGGGACAGGCACGAGGAGCAATCAGCCCCAGCATTTT.

This chain links TRBV11-2 with TRBJ2-7; D remains unclear. Germline V gene data show CDR1 as SGHAT and CDR2 as FQNNGV. This CDR3 contains 14 residues. V was pared by 0 bases and J by 5 bases, with 11 bases between. The CDR3 here is CASSLDLLSHEQYF. The CDR3 region has the DNA TGTGCCAGCAGCTTAGACCTTCTTTCCCACGAGCAGTACTTC.

The chain carries TRBV2 and TRBJ2-5; 8 bases match TRBD2. Germline assignment: CDR1 SNHLY and CDR2 FYNNEI. J was trimmed by 5 bases and V by 3 bases; bases with no gene match: 8. The length of the CDR3 is 15 residues. CDR3 amino acids: CASSEAAGAGETQYF. CDR3 bases: TGTGCCAGCAGTGAGGCAGCGGGGGCGGGGGAGACCCAGTACTTC.

This rearrangement joins TRBV28 to TRBJ1-1; D is possibly TRBD1 (5 bases). The germline gives CDR1 MDHEN, CDR2 SYDVKM. The CDR3 spans 19 residues. Between the trimmed V and J ends, which lost 4 bases and 1 base, there was a span of 25 bases. CDR3 DNA sequence: TGTGCCAGCAGTTCGATGGCTACAGGCTTGCTATACTGGAACACTGAAGCTTTCTTT. It codes for CASSSMATGLLYWNTEAFF.

V is TRBV5-4 and J is TRBJ2-5; D is possibly TRBD2 (5 bases). Germline V gene lookup returns CDR1 SGHNT and CDR2 YYREEE (reference sequence). Trimming cost V 5 bases and J 5 bases, with 19 bases left between them. The CDR3 extends over 15 amino acids. CDR3 DNA: TGTGCCAGCAGTTATCCCGCGGGCGGTTGGGAGACCCAGTACTTC. Translated: CASSYPAGGWETQYF.

The V call is TRBV18, the J call TRBJ1-1; D may be TRBD1 (6 bases). The CDR3 extends over 14 amino acids. Germline V gives CDR1 KGHSH, CDR2 LQKENI. V lost 4 bases to trimming and J lost 6 bases, with 15 bases between them. Here the CDR3 reads CASSLQQGRAEAFF. The CDR3 DNA reads TGTGCCAGCTCACTACAACAGGGTAGGGCTGAAGCTTTCTTT.